The T cell receptor (beta chain) described here comes from a study of shared clonotypes between healthy human individuals. CDR1 is SGHRS and CDR2 is YFSETQ in the germline V gene. The V and J ends lost 0 bases and 0 bases, in that order; junction bases with no gene match: 14. The CDR3 runs to 19 residues. Clones were read by immunoSEQ multiplex PCR, and TCRdb kept only the in-frame ones, dropping some. The table lists approximately 1,500,000 clones, roughly 96% of them singletons. The clonotype was recovered from a man aged 25 to 40 in good health. The V and J genes are TRBV5-1 and TRBJ2-7; the match to TRBD2 covers 8 bases. The specimen sequenced was naive CD4+ T cells sorted from blood. Subset noted: CD45RA+ positively selected. The CDR3 nucleotides are TGCGCCAGCAGCTTGGGGGGACTAGTGGGGCAAAGAGTCTCCTACGAGCAGTACTTC. The encoded protein is CASSLGGLVGQRVSYEQYF.